This T cell receptor (beta chain) is drawn from a study of shared clonotypes between healthy human individuals. Study details: The plates for each donor numbered three CD4 naive, three CD4 memory, two CD8 naive and one CD8 memory.

Genomic DNA of every subset was divided equally among multiple immunoSEQ plates. Generated by immunoSEQ multiplex PCR, the TCRdb table keeps only in-frame clones and is missing some. The sample records just over 2,000,000 clones, roughly 95% being singletons. Regarding the study as a whole: For sorted subsets, rarefaction showed incomplete sequencing despite large depth.

CD45RO-negative, CCR7-positively selected cells formed the naive CD8 fraction, excluding terminally differentiated effector memory CD45RA+ cells. To note about this clone: Its specificity is unknown.

CDR3 length: 14 residues. Trimming shortened V by 5 bases and J by 0 bases, and 10 bases separated the two germline ends. The germline V gene has CDR1 SEHNR and CDR2 FQNEAQ (reference sequence). Sequences were obtained from naive CD8+ T cells sorted from blood. V and J are TRBV7-9 and TRBJ1-1, with D tentatively TRBD1 (5 bases). This sequence was found in a man between 18 and 29 years old in good health. The CDR3 coding sequence is TGTGCCAGCAGCATTGGGACCATGAACACTGAAGCTTTCTTT. This gives the protein CASSIGTMNTEAFF.